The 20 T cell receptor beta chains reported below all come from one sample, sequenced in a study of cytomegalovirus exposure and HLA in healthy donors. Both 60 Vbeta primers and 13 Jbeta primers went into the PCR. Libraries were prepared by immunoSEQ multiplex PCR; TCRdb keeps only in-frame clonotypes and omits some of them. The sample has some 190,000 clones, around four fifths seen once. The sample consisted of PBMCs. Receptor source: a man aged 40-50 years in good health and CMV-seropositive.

CDR3 bases: TGCAGCGTTGGGGCCCTCGGCCCGTCCTACGAGCAGTACTTC. Amino acids: CSVGALGPSYEQYF. This chain uses TRBV29-1 with TRBJ2-7, with D unclear. V lost 4 bases, J lost 1 base, and 14 bases lay in between. CDR1 is SQVTM and CDR2 is ANQGSEA in the germline V gene. This CDR3 has 14 residues.

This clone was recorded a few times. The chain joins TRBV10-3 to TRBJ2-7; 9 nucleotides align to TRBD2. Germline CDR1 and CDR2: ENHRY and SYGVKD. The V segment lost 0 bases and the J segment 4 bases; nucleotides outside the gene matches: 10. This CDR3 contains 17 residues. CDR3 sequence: CAISESGKAGGIYEQYF. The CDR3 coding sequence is TGTGCCATCAGTGAGTCGGGTAAAGCGGGAGGAATATACGAGCAGTACTTC.

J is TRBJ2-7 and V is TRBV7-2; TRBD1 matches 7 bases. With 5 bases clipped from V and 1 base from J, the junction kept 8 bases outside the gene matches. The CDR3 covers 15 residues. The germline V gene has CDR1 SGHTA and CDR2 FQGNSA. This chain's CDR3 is CASSLNSGGSYEQYF. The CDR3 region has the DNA TGTGCCAGCAGCCTAAATTCAGGGGGTTCCTACGAGCAGTACTTC.

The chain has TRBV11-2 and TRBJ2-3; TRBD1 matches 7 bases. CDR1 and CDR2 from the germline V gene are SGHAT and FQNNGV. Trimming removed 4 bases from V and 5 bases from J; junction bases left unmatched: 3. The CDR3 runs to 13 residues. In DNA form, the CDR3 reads TGTGCCAGCAGCTCACACAGGGGAGATACGCAGTATTTT. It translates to CASSSHRGDTQYF.

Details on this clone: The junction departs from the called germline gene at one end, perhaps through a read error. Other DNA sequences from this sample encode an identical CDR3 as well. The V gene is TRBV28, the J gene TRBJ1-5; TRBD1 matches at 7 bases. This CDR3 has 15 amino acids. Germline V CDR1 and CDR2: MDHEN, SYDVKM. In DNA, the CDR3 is TGTGCCAGTAGTTTCCCGGACAGGCCCAATCAGCCCCAGCATTTT. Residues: CASSFPDRPNQPQHF. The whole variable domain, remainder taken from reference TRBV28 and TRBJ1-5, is DVKVTQSSRYLVKRTGEKVFLECVQDMDHENMFWYRQDPGLGLRLIYFSYDVKMKEKGDIPEGYSVSREKKERFSLILESASTNQTSMYLCASSFPDRPNQPQHFGDGTRLSIL.

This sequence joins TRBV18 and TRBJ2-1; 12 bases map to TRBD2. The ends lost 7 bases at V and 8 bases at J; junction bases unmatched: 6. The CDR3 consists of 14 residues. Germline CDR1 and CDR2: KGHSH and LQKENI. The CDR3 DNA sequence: TGTGCCAGCTTCAGTCTAGCGGGAGGGGATGAGCAGTTCTTC. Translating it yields CASFSLAGGDEQFF.

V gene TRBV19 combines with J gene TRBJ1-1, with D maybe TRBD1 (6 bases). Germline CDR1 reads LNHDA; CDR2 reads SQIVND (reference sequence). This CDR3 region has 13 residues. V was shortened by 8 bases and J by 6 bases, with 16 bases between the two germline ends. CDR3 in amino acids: CASAQGKGAEAFF. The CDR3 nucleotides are TGTGCCAGTGCACAGGGAAAGGGAGCTGAAGCTTTCTTT. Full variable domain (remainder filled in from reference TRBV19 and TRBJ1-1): DGGITQSPKYLFRKEGQNVTLSCEQNLNHDAMYWYRQDPGQGLRLIYYSQIVNDFQKGDIAEGYSVSREKKESFPLTVTSAQKNPTAFYLCASAQGKGAEAFFGQGTRLTVV.

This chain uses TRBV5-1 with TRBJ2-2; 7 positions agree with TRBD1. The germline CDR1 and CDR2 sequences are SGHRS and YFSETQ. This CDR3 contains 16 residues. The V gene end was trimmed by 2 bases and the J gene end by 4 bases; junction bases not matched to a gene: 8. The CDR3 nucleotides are TGCGCCAGCAGCTTACCAGGGGGTATTAGCACCGGGGAGCTGTTTTTT. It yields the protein CASSLPGGISTGELFF.

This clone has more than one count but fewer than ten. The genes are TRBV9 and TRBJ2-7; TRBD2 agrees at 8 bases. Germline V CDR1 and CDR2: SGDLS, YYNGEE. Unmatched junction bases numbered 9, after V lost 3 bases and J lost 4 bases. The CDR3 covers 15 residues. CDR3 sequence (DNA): TGTGCCAGCAGCGCCGGGACTAGTGAATTGTACGAGCAGTACTTC. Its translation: CASSAGTSELYEQYF.

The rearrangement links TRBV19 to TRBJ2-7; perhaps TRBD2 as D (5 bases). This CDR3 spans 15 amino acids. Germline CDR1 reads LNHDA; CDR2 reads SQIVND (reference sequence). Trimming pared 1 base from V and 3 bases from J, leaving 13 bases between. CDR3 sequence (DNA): TGTGCCAGTAGTATAGCGGCTAGCCTACTCTACGAGCAGTACTTC. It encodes CASSIAASLLYEQYF.

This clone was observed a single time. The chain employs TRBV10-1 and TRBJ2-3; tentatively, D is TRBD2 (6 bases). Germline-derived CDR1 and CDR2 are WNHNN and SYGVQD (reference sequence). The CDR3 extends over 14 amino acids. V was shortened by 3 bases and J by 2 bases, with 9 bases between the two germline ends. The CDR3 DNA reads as TGCGCCAGCAGTGACGGGAGACCCACAGATACGCAGTATTTT. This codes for CASSDGRPTDTQYF.

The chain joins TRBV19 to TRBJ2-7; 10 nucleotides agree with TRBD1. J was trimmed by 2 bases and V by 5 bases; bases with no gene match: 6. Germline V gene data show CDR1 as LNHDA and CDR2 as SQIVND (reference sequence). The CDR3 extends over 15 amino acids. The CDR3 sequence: CASSDDRGLTYEQYF. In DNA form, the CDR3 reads TGTGCCAGTAGTGACGACAGGGGGCTCACCTACGAGCAGTACTTC.

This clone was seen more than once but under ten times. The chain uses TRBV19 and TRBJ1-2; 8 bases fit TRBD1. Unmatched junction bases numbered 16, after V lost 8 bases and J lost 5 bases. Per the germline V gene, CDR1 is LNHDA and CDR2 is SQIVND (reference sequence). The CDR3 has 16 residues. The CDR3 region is CASDEWGRGPNYGYTF. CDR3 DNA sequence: TGTGCCAGTGACGAGTGGGGCAGGGGGCCGAATTATGGCTACACCTTC.

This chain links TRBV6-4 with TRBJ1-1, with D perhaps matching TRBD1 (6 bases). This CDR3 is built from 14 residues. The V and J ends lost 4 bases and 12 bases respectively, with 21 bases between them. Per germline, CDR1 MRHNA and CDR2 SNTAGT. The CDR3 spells CASSASLMGASTFF. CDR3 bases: TGTGCCAGCAGTGCATCTTTAATGGGGGCGTCGACTTTCTTT.

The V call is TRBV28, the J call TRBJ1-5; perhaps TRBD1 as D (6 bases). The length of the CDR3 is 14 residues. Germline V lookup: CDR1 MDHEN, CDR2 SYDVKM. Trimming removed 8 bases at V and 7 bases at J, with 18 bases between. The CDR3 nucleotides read TGTGCCAGCTATGACAGGCCTTCCCGGCAGCCCCAGCATTTT. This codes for CASYDRPSRQPQHF.

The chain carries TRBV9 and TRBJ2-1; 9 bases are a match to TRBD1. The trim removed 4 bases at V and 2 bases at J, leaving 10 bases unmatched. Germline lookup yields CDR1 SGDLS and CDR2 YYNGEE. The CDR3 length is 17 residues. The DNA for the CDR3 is TGTGCCAGCAGCTCAGTAGGGACAGGGAACACCTACAATGAGCAGTTCTTC. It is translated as CASSSVGTGNTYNEQFF.

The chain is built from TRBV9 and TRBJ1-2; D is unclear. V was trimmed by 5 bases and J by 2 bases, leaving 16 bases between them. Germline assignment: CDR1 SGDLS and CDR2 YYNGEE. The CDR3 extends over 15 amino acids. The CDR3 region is CASSRFTRSNYGYTF. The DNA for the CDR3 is TGTGCCAGCAGTCGTTTTACCCGGAGCAACTATGGCTACACCTTC.

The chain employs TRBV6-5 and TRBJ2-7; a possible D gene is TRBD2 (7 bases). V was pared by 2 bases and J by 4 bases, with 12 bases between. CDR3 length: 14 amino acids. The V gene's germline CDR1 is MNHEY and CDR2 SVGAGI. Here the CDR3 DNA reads TGTGCCAGCAGTTACGTCAAGGGGGGGTACGAGCAGTACTTC. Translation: CASSYVKGGYEQYF.

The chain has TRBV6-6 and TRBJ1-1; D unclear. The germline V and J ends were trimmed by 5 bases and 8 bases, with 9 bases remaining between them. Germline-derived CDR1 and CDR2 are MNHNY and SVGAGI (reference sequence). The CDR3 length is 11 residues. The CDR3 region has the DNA TGTGCCAGCAGTGCCAAAGCGGAAGCTTTCTTT. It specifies CASSAKAEAFF.

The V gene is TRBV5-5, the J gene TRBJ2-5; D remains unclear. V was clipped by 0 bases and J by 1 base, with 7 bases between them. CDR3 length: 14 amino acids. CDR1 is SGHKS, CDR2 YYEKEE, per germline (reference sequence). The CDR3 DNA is TGTGCCAGCAGCTTGGTGGCGGCCCAAGAGACCCAGTACTTC. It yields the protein CASSLVAAQETQYF.